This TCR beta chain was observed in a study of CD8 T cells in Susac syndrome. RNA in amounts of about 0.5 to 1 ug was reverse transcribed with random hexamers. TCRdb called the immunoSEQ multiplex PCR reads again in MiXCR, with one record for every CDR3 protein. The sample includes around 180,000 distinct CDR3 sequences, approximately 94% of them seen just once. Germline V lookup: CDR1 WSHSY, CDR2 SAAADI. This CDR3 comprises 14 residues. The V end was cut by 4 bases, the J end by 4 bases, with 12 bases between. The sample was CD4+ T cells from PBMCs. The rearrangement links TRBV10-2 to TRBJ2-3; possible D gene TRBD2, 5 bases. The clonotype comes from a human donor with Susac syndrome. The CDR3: CASSVSSLADTQYF. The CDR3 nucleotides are TGCGCCAGCAGTGTTTCTAGCTTGGCAGATACGCAGTATTTT.